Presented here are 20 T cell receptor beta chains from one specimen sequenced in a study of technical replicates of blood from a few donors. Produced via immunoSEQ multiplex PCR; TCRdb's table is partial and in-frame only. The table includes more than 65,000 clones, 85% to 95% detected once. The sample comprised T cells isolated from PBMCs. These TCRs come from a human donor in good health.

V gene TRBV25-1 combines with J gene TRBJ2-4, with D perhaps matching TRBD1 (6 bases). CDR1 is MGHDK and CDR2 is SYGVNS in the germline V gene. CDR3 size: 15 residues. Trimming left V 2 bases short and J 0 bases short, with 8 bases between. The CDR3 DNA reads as TGTGCCAGCAGTGAACTGGACAGAGCCAAAAACATTCAGTACTTC. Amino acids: CASSELDRAKNIQYF.

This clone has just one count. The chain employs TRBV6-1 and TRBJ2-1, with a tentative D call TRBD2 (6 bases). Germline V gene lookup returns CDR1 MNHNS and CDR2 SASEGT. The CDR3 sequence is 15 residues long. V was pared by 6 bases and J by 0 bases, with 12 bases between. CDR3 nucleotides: TGTGCCAGCAGCGATCGGGGGAGCTCCTACAATGAGCAGTTCTTC. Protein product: CASSDRGSSYNEQFF.

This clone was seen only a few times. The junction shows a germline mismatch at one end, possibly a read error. CDR3 region: CASSVDWRDNEQFF. The CDR3 DNA follows: TGTGCTAGCAGCGTGGACTGGAGAGACAATGAGCAGTTCTTC. The chain employs TRBV7-7 and TRBJ2-1; D might be TRBD2 (5 bases). Germline CDR1 and CDR2: SSHAT and FNYEAQ (reference sequence). The length of the CDR3 is 14 residues.

This CDR3 is CASSDRDRPNNEQFF. The CDR3 DNA sequence: TGTGCCAGCAGCGACCGGGACAGGCCTAACAATGAGCAGTTCTTC. This chain connects TRBV5-6 to TRBJ2-1; 8 positions agree with TRBD1. CDR3 length: 15 residues. Germline V gene lookup returns CDR1 SGHDT and CDR2 YYEEEE. J was trimmed by 5 bases and V by 4 bases; bases with no gene match: 8.

CDR3 region: CASSLGTSEANEQFF. For the CDR3, the DNA is TGTGCCAGCAGCTTAGGGACTAGTGAGGCTAATGAGCAGTTCTTC. The chain has TRBV5-6 and TRBJ2-1; TRBD2 agrees at 8 bases. CDR1 and CDR2 (germline): SGHDT, YYEEEE. This CDR3 has 15 residues. The ends lost 2 bases at V and 7 bases at J; junction bases unmatched: 8.

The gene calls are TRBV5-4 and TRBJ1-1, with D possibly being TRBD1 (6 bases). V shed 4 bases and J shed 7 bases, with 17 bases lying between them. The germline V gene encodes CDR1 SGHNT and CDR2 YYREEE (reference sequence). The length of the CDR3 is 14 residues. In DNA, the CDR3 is TGTGCCAGCAGCCCTGGACAGAGACGAGATGAAGCTTTCTTT. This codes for CASSPGQRRDEAFF.

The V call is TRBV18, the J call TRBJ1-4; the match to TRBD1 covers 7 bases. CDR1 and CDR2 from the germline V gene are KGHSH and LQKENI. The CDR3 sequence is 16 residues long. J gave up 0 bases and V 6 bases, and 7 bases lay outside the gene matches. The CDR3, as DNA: TGTGCCAGCTCGCCAAGGACAGGAACAACTAATGAAAAACTGTTTTTT. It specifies CASSPRTGTTNEKLFF.

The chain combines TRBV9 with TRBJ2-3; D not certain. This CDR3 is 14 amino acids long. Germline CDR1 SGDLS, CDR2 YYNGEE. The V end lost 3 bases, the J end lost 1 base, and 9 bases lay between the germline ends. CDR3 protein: CASSGLEGTDTQYF. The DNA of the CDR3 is TGTGCCAGCAGCGGCCTAGAGGGCACAGATACGCAGTATTTT.

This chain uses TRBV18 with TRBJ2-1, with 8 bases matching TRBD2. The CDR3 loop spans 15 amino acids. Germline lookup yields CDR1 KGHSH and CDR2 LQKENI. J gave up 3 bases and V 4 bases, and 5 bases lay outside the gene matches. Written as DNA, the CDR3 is TGTGCCAGCTCACGTCGAGCGGGAGTCTACAATGAGCAGTTCTTC. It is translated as CASSRRAGVYNEQFF.

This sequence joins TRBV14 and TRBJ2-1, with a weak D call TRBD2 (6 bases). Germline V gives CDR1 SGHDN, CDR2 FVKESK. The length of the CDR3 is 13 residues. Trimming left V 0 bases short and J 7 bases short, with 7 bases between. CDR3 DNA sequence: TGTGCCAGCAGCCAAGAGACTAGAAATGAGCAGTTCTTC. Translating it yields CASSQETRNEQFF.

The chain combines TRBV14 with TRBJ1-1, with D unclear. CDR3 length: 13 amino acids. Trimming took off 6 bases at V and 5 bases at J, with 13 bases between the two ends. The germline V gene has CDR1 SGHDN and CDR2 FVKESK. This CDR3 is CASRTTLRTEAFF. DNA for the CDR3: TGTGCCAGCAGAACGACTCTGCGAACTGAAGCTTTCTTT.

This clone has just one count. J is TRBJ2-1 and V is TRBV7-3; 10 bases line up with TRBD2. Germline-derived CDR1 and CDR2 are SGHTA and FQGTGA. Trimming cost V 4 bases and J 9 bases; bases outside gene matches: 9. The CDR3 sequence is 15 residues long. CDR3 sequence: CASSWTSGQGREQFF. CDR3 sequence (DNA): TGTGCCAGCAGCTGGACTAGCGGACAAGGGCGTGAGCAGTTCTTC.

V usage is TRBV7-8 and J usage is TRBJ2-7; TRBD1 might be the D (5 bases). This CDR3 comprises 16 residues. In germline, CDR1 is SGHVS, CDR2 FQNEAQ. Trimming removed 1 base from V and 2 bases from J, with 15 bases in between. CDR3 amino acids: CASSLDWATGAYEQYF. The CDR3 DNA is TGTGCCAGCAGCTTAGATTGGGCCACAGGAGCCTACGAGCAGTACTTC.

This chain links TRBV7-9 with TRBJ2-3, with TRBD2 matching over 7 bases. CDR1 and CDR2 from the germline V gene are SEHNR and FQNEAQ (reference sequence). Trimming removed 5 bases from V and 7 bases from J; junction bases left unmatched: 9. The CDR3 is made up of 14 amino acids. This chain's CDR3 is CASSPTSGENTQYF. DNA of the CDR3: TGTGCCAGCAGCCCTACGAGCGGGGAAAATACGCAGTATTTT. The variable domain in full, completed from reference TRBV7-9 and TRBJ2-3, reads DTGVSQNPRHKITKRGQNVTFRCDPISEHNRLYWYRQTLGQGPEFLTYFQNEAQLEKSRLLSDRFSAERPKGSFSTLEIQRTEQGDSAMYLCASSPTSGENTQYFGPGTRLTVL.

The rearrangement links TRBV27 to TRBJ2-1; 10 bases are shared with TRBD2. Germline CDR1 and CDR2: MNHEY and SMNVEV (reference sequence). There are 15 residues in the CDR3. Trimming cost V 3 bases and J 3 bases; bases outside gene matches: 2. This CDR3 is CASSFQREGYNEQFF. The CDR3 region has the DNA TGTGCCAGCAGTTTTCAGCGGGAGGGCTACAATGAGCAGTTCTTC.

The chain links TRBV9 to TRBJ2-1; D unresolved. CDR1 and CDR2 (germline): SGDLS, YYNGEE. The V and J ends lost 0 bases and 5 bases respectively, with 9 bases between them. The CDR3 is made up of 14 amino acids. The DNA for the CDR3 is TGTGCCAGCAGCGTAGTGTCAGGTAACAATGAGCAGTTCTTC. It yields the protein CASSVVSGNNEQFF.

The CDR3 bases are TGCGCCAGCAGCTTGGAGGGGCAGCTCGCCTATGGCTACACCTTC. Amino acid sequence: CASSLEGQLAYGYTF. The rearrangement links TRBV5-1 to TRBJ1-2; tentatively, D is TRBD1 (5 bases). CDR1 is SGHRS and CDR2 is YFSETQ in the germline V gene. V was cut by 0 bases and J by 4 bases, with 13 bases left in between. The CDR3 contains 15 residues.

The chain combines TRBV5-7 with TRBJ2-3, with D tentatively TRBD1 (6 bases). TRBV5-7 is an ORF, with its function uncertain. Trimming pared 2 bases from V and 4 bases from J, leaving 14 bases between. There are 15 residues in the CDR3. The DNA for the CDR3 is TGTGCCAGCAGCTTAAGTCAGGGGTTACCAGATACGCAGTATTTT. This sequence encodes CASSLSQGLPDTQYF.

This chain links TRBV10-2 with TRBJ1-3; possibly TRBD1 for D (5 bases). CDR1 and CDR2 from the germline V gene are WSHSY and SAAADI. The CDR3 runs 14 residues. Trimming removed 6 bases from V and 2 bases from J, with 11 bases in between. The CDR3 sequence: CASSEGRPGNTIYF. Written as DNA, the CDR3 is TGCGCCAGCAGCGAGGGGAGACCTGGAAACACCATATATTTT.

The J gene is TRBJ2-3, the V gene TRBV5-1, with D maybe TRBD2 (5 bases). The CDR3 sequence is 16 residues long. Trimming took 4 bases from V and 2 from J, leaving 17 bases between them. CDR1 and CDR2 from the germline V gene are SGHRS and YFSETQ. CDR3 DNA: TGCGCCAGCAGCCGGTATGGTAGCGCAACCACAGATACGCAGTATTTT. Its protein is CASSRYGSATTDTQYF.